The source of this T cell receptor (beta chain) is a study of shared clonotypes between healthy human individuals. Regarding the study as a whole: Shared clonotypes across all four donors exceeded non-shared ones in generation probability.

Note on this clone: What it recognizes is unknown.

Sorted subsets were amplified in replicate PCRs using around 220 ng DNA, about 30,000 T cell genomes. Sequencing was performed with immunoSEQ multiplex PCR; in TCRdb, only in-frame clones are kept and a portion is missing. The sample holds approximately 2.5 million clones; approximately 93% are singletons and the top ten take approximately 0.37%. Sequenced: naive CD4+ T cells from PBMCs. Indicated subset: CD45RA+ positively selected. The sequence derives from a man between 18 and 35 years old in good health. Some clones in this sample may be carry-over from other donors' samples.

The CDR3 coding sequence is TGCGCCAGCAGCTTAGGACTACCCCGTATCCTACAGCAGTACTTC. This translates into CASSLGLPRILQQYF. The chain combines TRBV5-1 with TRBJ2-7; D is perhaps TRBD2 (6 bases). Trimming took 2 bases from V and 8 from J, leaving 20 bases between them. CDR1 and CDR2 from the germline V gene are SGHRS and YFSETQ. The CDR3 is 15 residues long.